This is a list of T cell receptor beta chains from one sample in a study of T cell clonotyping in hematopoietic cell transplantation. Only in-frame clones appear in the TCRdb table, and some are missing; sequencing was by immunoSEQ multiplex PCR. The sample lists roughly 13,000 clones, more than 80% seen once, with 1.2% in the top ten. Material for sequencing was peripheral blood mononuclear cells. The receptors come from a man between 25 and 39 years old in good health. Some clones in this sample may be carry-over from other donors' samples. Both conserved end residues are part of each CDR3. Each record gives: V gene, clone size, D gene, J gene, CDR3 length, CDR3 DNA, CDR3 protein. D genes are given only for firm matches. Not all rows give a size; the values are once, few, many and, for expanded clones, a class.

>TRBV4-3|few|TRBD1|TRBJ1-5|15
TGCGCCAGCAGCCCCCGGACAGGGGCCAATCAGCCCCAGCATTTT
CASSPRTGANQPQHF
>TRBV4-1|-|-|TRBJ1-1|18
TGCGCCAGCAGCCAAGACAGAAGGGACACAAACCGGAACACTGAAGCTTTCTTT
CASSQDRRDTNRNTEAFF
>TRBV25-1|-|-|TRBJ1-2|13
TGTGCCAGCAGTGAGGTAGGGAACGGTGGCTACACCTTC
CASSEVGNGGYTF
>TRBV2|-|TRBD2|TRBJ2-7|16
TGTGCCAGCAGTGGCCAGGGACTAGCGGGAGGATACGAGCAGTACTTC
CASSGQGLAGGYEQYF
>TRBV4-2|-|TRBD2|TRBJ2-5|18
TGTGCCAGCAGCCATTCCCGCCGGGGCGGGGGGAACCAAGAGACCCAGTACTTC
CASSHSRRGGGNQETQYF
>TRBV7-2|-|-|TRBJ1-5|16
TGTGCCAGCAGCTTCCGGACGGCCTATAGCAATCAGCCCCAGCATTTT
CASSFRTAYSNQPQHF
>TRBV6-5|-|-|TRBJ2-1|15
TGTGCCAGCAGTCCGGTGCTAGCGCGGTACAATGAGCAGTTCTTC
CASSPVLARYNEQFF
>TRBV6-1|-|-|TRBJ1-5|13
TGTGCCAGCAGTCGGGACGGCAATCAGCCCCAGCATTTT
CASSRDGNQPQHF
>TRBV9|-|-|TRBJ2-7|14
TGTGCCAGCAGCCGGGAGAAAAAATCCTACGAGCAGTACTTC
CASSREKKSYEQYF
>TRBV6-1|-|TRBD1|TRBJ1-4|14
TGTGCCAGCAGTGTTCACAGGGGGAATGAAAAACTGTTTTTT
CASSVHRGNEKLFF
>TRBV7-2|-|TRBD1|TRBJ1-2|15
TGTGCCAGCAGCTACCGGGACAGGCCTAACTATGGCTACACCTTC
CASSYRDRPNYGYTF
>TRBV6-5|-|TRBD1|TRBJ1-5|15
TGTGCCAGCAGTTCCGGGACAGGGTCCCATCAGCCCCAGCATTTT
CASSSGTGSHQPQHF
>TRBV30|-|TRBD1|TRBJ1-5|15
TGTGCCTGGGAACCCGGGACAGGGGGCAATCAGCCCCAGCATTTT
CAWEPGTGGNQPQHF
>TRBV2|-|-|TRBJ2-3|17
TGTGCCAGCAGTGTAACGGGGTCCCAGGTGGGCACAGATACGCAGTATTTT
CASSVTGSQVGTDTQYF
>TRBV7-2|-|-|TRBJ2-7|14
TGTGCCAGCAGCCCGACAGGGAGGGGCTACGAGCAGTACTTC
CASSPTGRGYEQYF
>TRBV19|-|-|TRBJ2-1|14
TGTGCCAGTAGTGCAGCTAAGGGGGACAATGAGCAGTTCTTC
CASSAAKGDNEQFF
>TRBV7-9|-|-|TRBJ2-7|12
TGTGCCAGCAGCCCAAGGGTTAGTTCGCAGTACTTC
CASSPRVSSQYF
>TRBV21-1|-|-|TRBJ2-1|13
TGTGCCAGCAGCGAGACAGGGAGCAATGAGCAGTTCTTC
CASSETGSNEQFF
>TRBV15|once|-|TRBJ2-5|13
TGTGCCACCAGCAGAGTTGCGAAAGAGACCCAGTACTTC
CATSRVAKETQYF
>TRBV18|-|-|TRBJ1-2|16
TGTGCCAGCTCACCTTTGGGGCGGGCGTCTAACTATGGCTACACCTTC
CASSPLGRASNYGYTF
>TRBV29-1|-|-|TRBJ1-1|14
TGCAGCGCCCTCGGGGTGAGGGGGAACACTGAAGCTTTCTTT
CSALGVRGNTEAFF
>TRBV10-3|-|TRBD1|TRBJ2-7|14
TGTGCCATCAGATCCGGGACAGGGGCCTACGAGCAGTACTTC
CAIRSGTGAYEQYF
>TRBV4-1|-|TRBD1|TRBJ2-2|16
TGCGCCAGCAGCAACGACAGGGCCTCGAACACCGGGGAGCTGTTTTTT
CASSNDRASNTGELFF
>TRBV2|once|-|TRBJ2-2|14
TGTGCCAGCACCTCGACGGTAAACACCGGGGAGCTGTTTTTT
CASTSTVNTGELFF
>TRBV6-5|once|-|TRBJ1-2|15
TGTGCCAGCAGTCCCCTGGGGGGTTACTCGGATGGCTACACCTTC
CASSPLGGYSDGYTF
>TRBV6-1|-|-|TRBJ1-3|15
TGTGCCAGCAGTGAATACTTCTCCTCTGGAAACACCATATATTTT
CASSEYFSSGNTIYF
>TRBV20-1|-|-|TRBJ2-7|11
TGCAGTGCCAGTTGGATTAACGAGCAGTACTTC
CSASWINEQYF
>TRBV27|-|-|TRBJ2-7|15
TGTGCCAGCAGTTTATCGGCAGGAGACAGCTACGAGCAGTACTTC
CASSLSAGDSYEQYF
>TRBV7-2|-|-|TRBJ1-4|14
TGTGCCAGCAGCCTGGGGCAGATCAATGAAAAACTGTTTTTT
CASSLGQINEKLFF
>TRBV28|-|TRBD2|TRBJ2-6|16
TGTGCCAGCAGTATCCCGGGGGGGGCTGGGGCCAACGTCCTGACTTTC
CASSIPGGAGANVLTF
>TRBV9|-|-|TRBJ2-7|14
TGTGCCAGCAGCCCTGGACCCCTTGGGGACGAGCAGTACTTC
CASSPGPLGDEQYF
>TRBV10-3|-|-|TRBJ1-1|13
TGTGCCATCAGTGAGTTTTCGAACACTGAAGCTTTCTTT
CAISEFSNTEAFF
>TRBV4-3|few|TRBD1|TRBJ1-5|15
TGCGCCAGCAGCCAGGACAGGGGCCCTAATCAGCCCCAGCATTTT
CASSQDRGPNQPQHF
>TRBV7-8|-|-|TRBJ1-1|15
TGTGCCAGCAGCTTAGGAGACGCGCGTGCCACTGAAGCTTTCTTT
CASSLGDARATEAFF
>TRBV11-2|-|-|TRBJ1-2|16
TGTGCCAGCAGCTTAAGACAAAGACCGGTGGTTACGGACTACACCTTC
CASSLRQRPVVTDYTF
>TRBV6-1|-|-|TRBJ1-2|12
TGTGCCAGCAATCGACAGTTCTATGGCTACACCTTC
CASNRQFYGYTF
>TRBV4-3|-|-|TRBJ2-5|16
TGCGCCAGCAGCCAAGATTTATCGGTGGGGTTGGAGACCCAGTACTTC
CASSQDLSVGLETQYF
>TRBV5-8|once|-|TRBJ2-5|13
TGTGCCAGCAGCTGGGGACCCAAAGGGACCCAGTACTTC
CASSWGPKGTQYF
>TRBV5-6|-|TRBD1|TRBJ1-1|13
TGTGCCAGCAGCTCGACAGGGGAAACTGAAGCTTTCTTT
CASSSTGETEAFF
>TRBV4-1|-|-|TRBJ1-6|16
TGCGCCAGCAGCCAAGATCCCAGGGTTCTTAATTCACCCCTCCACTTT
CASSQDPRVLNSPLHF
>TRBV7-2|-|-|TRBJ1-1|15
TGTGCCAGCAGCTCCAACAGGATCATGAACACTGAAGCTTTCTTT
CASSSNRIMNTEAFF